What follows describes a single T cell receptor (beta chain). Its cognate antigen has yet to be identified. No per-base quality is available; no much larger clone lies one base away. The germline V gene encodes CDR1 SGHTA and CDR2 FQGNSA. V and J are truncated by 0 bases and 5 bases respectively, leaving an intervening sequence of 8 bases. The CDR3 sequence holds 13 residues, the cysteine and phenylalanine included. Of the read, only the CDR3 DNA is kept; its 39 bases are in frame from base 1. The trial excluded patients who had a history of autoimmune disease or who were on systemic immunosuppression. Peripheral blood for TCR sequencing was collected from all dose cohorts at baseline, on cycle 4 day 1, and on cycle 7 day 1. Samples were obtained from an open-label, multicenter, first-in-human phase I dose-escalation trial of ivuxolimab. Adults with locally advanced or metastatic melanoma, renal cell, hepatocellular, or head and neck squamous cell carcinoma were enrolled in the trial. Before TCR sequencing, CD4+ T cells and CD8+ T cells from peripheral blood were sorted into separate populations.

For sequencing of the TCRbeta CDR3 region, genomic DNA was extracted from the sorted cells. TCRbeta CDR3 regions were sequenced using the immunoSEQ Assay. This is the immuneACCESS table as TCRdb keeps it, with only in-frame sequences that have V and J called. A part of the clones is gone; compared with another copy, unresolved V genes explain less than half, and the rest is unexplained. The sample yields more than 50,000 clones; more than 75% were counted once. The leading ten clones occupy roughly 2.7% of the sample. The data are from a study of OX40 agonist ivuxolimab in advanced cancers. Broadly, across the study: The costimulatory receptor OX40 (CD134) was targeted by ivuxolimab, a fully human IgG2 agonistic monoclonal antibody. Peripheral TCRbeta sequencing aimed to test whether ivuxolimab altered TCR sequence diversity and caused clonal T-cell expansion. Three dose-escalation patients achieved partial responses, one with hepatocellular carcinoma and two with cutaneous melanoma. Of the 52 patients in dose escalation, about 20 had hepatocellular carcinoma, about 15 had melanoma, 9 had renal cell carcinoma and 9 had head and neck cancer. In the dose-escalation cohort, 65% to 85% of patients were male, and the mean age was 60 years with a range of about 20 to 80. Patients were allowed to have had prior anti-PD-1, anti-PD-L1 or anti-CTLA-4 therapy, and 40% of the dose-escalation patients had previously received checkpoint inhibitors. Intravenous ivuxolimab was administered to patients every 2 weeks at six dose levels: 0.01, 0.1, 0.3, 1.5, 3 and 10 mg/kg. The paper describes the monotherapy dose-escalation part (N of about 47 patients) of the phase I trial of ivuxolimab.

What the authors observed across the whole study: The antigen specificity of the peripheral T cells that underwent clonal expansion was not determined. In the 0.1-3.0 mg/kg groups, partial responders were among the patients with the lowest normalized peripheral clonal expansion, particularly in CD8+ T cells. After ivuxolimab, more expanded clones were found on average in CD8+ T cells than in CD4+ T cells. At doses of 0.1 to 3.0 mg/kg, clonal expansion of both CD4+ and CD8+ T cells in blood was seen between baseline and week 6. Low levels of normalized T-cell clonal expansion were also seen in some patients who did not respond.

The chain joins TRBV7-2 to TRBJ2-7; the D gene is not confidently resolved. The sequences come from CD4+ or CD8+ T cells sorted from blood, collected in a trial of the OX40 agonist ivuxolimab. This sequence originates from an adult with an advanced solid tumor such as melanoma, head and neck, liver or kidney cancer. Read as DNA, the sequence is TGTGCCAGCAGCTTAGCCGGCCTTAACGAGCAGTACTTC. It encodes CASSLAGLNEQYF.